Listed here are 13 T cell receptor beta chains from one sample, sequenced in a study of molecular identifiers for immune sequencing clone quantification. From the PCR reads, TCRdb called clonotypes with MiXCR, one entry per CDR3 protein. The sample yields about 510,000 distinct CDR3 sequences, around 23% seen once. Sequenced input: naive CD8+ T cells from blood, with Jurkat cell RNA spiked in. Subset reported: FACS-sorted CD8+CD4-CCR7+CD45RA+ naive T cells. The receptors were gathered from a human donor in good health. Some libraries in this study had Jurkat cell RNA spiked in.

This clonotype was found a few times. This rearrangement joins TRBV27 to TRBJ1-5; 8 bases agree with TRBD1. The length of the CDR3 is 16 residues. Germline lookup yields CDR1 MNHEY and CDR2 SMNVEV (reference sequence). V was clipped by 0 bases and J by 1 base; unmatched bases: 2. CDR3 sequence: CASSLSGTGSNQPQHF. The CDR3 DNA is TGTGCCAGCAGTTTATCCGGGACAGGCAGCAATCAGCCCCAGCATTTT.

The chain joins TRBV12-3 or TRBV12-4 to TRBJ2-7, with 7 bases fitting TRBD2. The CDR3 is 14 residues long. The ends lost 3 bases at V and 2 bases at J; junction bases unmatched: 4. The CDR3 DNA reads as TGTGCCAGCAGTTTGGGACTATGGGCCTACGAGCAGTACTTC. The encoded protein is CASSLGLWAYEQYF.

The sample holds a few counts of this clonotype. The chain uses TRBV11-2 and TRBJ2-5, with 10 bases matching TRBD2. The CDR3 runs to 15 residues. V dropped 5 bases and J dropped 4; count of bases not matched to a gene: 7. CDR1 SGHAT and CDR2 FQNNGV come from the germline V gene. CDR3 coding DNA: TGTGCCAGCAGCCACGCTAGCGGGAGCCTAGAGACCCAGTACTTC. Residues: CASSHASGSLETQYF. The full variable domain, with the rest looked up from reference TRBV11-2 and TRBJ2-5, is EAGVAQSPRYKIIEKRQSVAFWCNPISGHATLYWYQQILGQGPKLLIQFQNNGVVDDSQLPKDRFSAERLKGVDSTLKIQPAKLEDSAVYLCASSHASGSLETQYFGPGTRLLVL.

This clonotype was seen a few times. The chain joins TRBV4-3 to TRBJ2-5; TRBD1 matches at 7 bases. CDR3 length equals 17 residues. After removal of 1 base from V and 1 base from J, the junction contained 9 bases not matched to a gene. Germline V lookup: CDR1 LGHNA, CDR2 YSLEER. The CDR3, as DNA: TGCGCCAGCAGCCAAGGACCAGGGGGTTCCGGCCAAGAGACCCAGTACTTC. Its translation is CASSQGPGGSGQETQYF.

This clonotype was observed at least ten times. The chain's CDR3 is CASSLWSGELFF. The CDR3 DNA is TGTGCCAGCAGCTTATGGAGCGGGGAGCTGTTTTTT. The chain couples TRBV7-2 to TRBJ2-2; no reliable D call. CDR1 and CDR2 (germline): SGHTA, FQGNSA. The CDR3 loop spans 12 amino acids. Trimming took off 2 bases at V and 7 bases at J, with 5 bases between the two ends.

The CDR3 DNA is TGTGCCAGCAGCGCGGGAGTAGGGTCGGACACCGGGGAGCTGTTTTTT. Translated: CASSAGVGSDTGELFF. The gene calls are TRBV9 and TRBJ2-2; D might be TRBD2 (6 bases). V was trimmed by 3 bases and J by 3 bases, leaving 15 bases between them. Looked up from germline, CDR1 is SGDLS and CDR2 is YYNGEE. The CDR3 loop spans 16 amino acids.

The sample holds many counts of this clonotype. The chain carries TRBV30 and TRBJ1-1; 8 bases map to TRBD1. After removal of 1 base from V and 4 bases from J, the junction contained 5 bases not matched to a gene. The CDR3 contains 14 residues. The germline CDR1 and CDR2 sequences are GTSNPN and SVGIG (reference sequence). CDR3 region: CAWSAGTGGTEAFF. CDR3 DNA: TGTGCCTGGAGTGCGGGAACAGGGGGCACTGAAGCTTTCTTT.

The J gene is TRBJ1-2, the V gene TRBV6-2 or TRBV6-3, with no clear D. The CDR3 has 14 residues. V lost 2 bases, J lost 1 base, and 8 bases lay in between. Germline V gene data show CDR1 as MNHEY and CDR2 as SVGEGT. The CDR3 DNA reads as TGTGCCAGCAGTTACGTGTCAAATAACTATGGCTACACCTTC. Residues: CASSYVSNNYGYTF.

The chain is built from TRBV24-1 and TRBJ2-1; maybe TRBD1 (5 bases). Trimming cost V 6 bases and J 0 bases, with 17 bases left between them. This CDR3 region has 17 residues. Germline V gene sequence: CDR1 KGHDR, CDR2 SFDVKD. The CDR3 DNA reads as TGTGCCACCAGTCCTGAAGACAGTTTCTTCTCCTACAATGAGCAGTTCTTC. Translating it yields CATSPEDSFFSYNEQFF.

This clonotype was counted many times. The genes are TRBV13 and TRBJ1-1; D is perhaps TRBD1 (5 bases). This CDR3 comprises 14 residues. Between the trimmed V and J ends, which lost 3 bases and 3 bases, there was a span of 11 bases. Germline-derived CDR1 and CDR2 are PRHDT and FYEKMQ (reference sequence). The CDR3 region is CASSLRGDDTEAFF. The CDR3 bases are TGTGCCAGCAGCTTGAGAGGGGACGACACTGAAGCTTTCTTT.

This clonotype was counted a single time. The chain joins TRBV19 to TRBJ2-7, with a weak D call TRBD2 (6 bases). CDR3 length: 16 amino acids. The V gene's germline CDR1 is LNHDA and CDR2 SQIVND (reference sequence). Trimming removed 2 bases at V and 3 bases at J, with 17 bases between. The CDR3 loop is CASSIFIGQRVYEQYF. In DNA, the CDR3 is TGTGCCAGTAGTATATTCATCGGGCAGCGGGTCTACGAGCAGTACTTC.

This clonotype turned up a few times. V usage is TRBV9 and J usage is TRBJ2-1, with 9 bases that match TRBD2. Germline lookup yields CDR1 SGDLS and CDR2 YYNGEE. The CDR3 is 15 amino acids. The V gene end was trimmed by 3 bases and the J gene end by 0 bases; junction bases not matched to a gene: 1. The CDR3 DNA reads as TGTGCCAGCAGCGCTAGCGGGGCCTCCTACAATGAGCAGTTCTTC. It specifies CASSASGASYNEQFF.

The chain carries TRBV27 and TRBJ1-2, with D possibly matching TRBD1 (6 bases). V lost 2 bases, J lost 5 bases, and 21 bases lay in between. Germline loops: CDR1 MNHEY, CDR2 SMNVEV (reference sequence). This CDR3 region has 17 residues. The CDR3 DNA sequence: TGTGCCAGCAGTTTAACGACAGGAGTCCCGTATATTTATGGCTACACCTTC. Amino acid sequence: CASSLTTGVPYIYGYTF.